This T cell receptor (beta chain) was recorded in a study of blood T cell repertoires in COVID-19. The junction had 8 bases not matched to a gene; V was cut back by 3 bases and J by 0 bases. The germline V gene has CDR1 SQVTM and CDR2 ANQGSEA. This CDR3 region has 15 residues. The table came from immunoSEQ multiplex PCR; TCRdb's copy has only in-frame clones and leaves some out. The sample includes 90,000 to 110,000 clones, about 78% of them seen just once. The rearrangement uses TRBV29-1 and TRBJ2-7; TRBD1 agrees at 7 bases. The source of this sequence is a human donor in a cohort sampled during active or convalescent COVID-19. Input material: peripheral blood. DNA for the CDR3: TGCAGCGTTGATATACCTGGACAGGTCTCCTACGAGCAGTACTTC. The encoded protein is CSVDIPGQVSYEQYF.